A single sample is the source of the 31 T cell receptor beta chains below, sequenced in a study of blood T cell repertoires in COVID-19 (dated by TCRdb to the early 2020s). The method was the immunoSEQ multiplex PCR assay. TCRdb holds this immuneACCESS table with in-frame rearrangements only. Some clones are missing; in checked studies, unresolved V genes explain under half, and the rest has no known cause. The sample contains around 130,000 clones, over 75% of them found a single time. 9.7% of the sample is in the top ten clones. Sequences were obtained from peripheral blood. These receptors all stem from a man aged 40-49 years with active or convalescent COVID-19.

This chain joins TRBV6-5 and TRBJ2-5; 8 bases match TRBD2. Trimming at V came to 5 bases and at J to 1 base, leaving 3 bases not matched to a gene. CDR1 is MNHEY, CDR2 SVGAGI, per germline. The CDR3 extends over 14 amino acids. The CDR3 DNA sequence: TGTGCCAGCAGTCGTGGACTAGCCCAAGAGACCCAGTACTTC. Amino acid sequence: CASSRGLAQETQYF.

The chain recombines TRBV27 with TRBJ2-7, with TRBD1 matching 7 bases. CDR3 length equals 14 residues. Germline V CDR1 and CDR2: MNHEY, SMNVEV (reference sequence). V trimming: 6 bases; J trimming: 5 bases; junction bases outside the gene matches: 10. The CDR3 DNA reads TGTGCCAGCAGACCACGACAGGGTATCGACGAGCAGTACTTC. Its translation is CASRPRQGIDEQYF.

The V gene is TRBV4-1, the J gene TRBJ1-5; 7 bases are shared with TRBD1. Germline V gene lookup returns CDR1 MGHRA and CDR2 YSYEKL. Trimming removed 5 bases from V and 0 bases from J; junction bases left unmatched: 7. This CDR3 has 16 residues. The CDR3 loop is CASSLTTGTSNQPQHF. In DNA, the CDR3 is TGCGCCAGCAGCTTAACGACAGGGACTAGCAATCAGCCCCAGCATTTT.

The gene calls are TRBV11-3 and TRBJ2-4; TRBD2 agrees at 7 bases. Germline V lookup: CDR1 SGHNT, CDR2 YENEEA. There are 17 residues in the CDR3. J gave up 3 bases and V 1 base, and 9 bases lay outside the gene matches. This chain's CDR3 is CASSLVPAGCGKNIQYF. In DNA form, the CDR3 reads TGTGCCAGCAGCTTAGTACCAGCGGGGTGTGGCAAAAACATTCAGTACTTC.

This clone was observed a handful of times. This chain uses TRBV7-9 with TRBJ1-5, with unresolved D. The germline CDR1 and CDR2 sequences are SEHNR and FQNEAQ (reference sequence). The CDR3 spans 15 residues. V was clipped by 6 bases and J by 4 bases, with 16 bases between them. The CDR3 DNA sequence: TGTGCCAGCAGTATCGACCGGGAGGAAAATCAGCCCCAGCATTTT. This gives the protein CASSIDREENQPQHF.

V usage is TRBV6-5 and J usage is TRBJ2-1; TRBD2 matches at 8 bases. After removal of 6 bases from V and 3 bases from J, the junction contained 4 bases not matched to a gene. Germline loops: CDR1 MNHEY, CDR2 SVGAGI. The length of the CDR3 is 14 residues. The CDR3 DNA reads TGTGCCAGCAGCGGGACTAGAGGCTACAATGAGCAGTTCTTC. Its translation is CASSGTRGYNEQFF.

The CDR3 region has the DNA TGTGCCAGCAGCTTGGGGGGACAGGTGGGATCACCCCTCCACTTT. Its translation: CASSLGGQVGSPLHF. V is TRBV5-4 and J is TRBJ1-6, with 8 nucleotides matching TRBD1. CDR3 length: 15 residues. After removal of 0 bases from V and 10 bases from J, the junction contained 6 bases not matched to a gene. Germline values: CDR1 SGHNT, CDR2 YYREEE (reference sequence).

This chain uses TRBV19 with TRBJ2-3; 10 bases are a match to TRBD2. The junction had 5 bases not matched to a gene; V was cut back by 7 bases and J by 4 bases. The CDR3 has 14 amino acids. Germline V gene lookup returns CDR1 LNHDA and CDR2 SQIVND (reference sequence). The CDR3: CASKTSGVPDTQYF. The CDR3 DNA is TGTGCCAGTAAAACTAGCGGGGTACCAGATACGCAGTATTTT.

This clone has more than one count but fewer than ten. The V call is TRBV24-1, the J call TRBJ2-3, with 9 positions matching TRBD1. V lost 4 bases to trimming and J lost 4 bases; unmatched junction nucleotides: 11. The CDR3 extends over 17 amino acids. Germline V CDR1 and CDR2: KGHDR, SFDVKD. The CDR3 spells CATSEAAGTGRADTQYF. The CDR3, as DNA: TGTGCCACCAGTGAGGCTGCCGGGACAGGGAGGGCAGATACGCAGTATTTT.

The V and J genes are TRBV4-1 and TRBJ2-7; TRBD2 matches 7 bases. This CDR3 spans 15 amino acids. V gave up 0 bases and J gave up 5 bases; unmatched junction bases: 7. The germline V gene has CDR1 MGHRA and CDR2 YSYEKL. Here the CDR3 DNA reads TGCGCCAGCAGCCAAGAACCGGAGCGGGGTGACGAGCAGTACTTC. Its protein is CASSQEPERGDEQYF.

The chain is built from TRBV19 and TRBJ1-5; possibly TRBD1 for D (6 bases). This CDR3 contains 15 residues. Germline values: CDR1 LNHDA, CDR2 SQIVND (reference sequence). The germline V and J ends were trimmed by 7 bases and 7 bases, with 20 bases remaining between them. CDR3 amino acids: CASMARLGGGQPQHF. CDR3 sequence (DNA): TGTGCCAGTATGGCCCGATTAGGGGGGGGCCAGCCCCAGCATTTT.

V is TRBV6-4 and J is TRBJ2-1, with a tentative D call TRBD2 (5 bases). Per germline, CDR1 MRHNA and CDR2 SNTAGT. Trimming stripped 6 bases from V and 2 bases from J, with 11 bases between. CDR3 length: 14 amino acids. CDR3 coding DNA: TGTGCCAGCAGCCGAGAGGGCCCCTACAATGAGCAGTTCTTC. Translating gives CASSREGPYNEQFF.

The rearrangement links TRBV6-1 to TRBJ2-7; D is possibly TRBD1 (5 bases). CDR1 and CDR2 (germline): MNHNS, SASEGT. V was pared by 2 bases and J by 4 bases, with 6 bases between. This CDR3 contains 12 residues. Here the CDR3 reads CASSEQGYEQYF. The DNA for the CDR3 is TGTGCCAGCAGTGAACAGGGTTACGAGCAGTACTTC.

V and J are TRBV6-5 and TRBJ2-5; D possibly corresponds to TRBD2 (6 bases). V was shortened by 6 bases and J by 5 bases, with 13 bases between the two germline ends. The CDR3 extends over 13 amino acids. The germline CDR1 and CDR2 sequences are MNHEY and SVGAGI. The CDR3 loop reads CASRAGPAETQYF. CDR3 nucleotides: TGTGCCAGCAGAGCGGGTCCGGCGGAGACCCAGTACTTC.

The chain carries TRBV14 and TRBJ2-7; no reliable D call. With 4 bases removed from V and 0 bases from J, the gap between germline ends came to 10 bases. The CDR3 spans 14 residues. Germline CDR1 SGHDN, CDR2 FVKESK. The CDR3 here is CASSPRMISYEQYF. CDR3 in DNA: TGTGCCAGCAGCCCTAGGATGATCTCCTACGAGCAGTACTTC.

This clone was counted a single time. DNA for the CDR3: TGTGCCAGCAGTTTACAAGGAGGCGGGGAGCTGTTTTTT. It encodes CASSLQGGGELFF. This chain connects TRBV7-2 to TRBJ2-2; D perhaps matches TRBD2 (5 bases). V gave up 6 bases and J gave up 7 bases, with 12 bases separating them. CDR3 length: 13 amino acids. CDR1 and CDR2 (germline): SGHTA, FQGNSA.

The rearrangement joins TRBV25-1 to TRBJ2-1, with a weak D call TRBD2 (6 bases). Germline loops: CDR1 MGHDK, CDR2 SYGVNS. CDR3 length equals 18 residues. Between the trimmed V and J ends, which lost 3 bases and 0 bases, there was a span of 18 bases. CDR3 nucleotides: TGTGCCAGCAGTGATCCTACGGGACTCCCCAGCTCCTACAATGAGCAGTTCTTC. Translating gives CASSDPTGLPSSYNEQFF.

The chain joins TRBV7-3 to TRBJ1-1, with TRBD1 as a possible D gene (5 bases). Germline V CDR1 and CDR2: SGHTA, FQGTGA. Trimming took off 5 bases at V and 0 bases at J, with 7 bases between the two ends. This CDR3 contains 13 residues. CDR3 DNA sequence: TGTGCCAGCAGCCAGGGAATGAACACTGAAGCTTTCTTT. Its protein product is CASSQGMNTEAFF.

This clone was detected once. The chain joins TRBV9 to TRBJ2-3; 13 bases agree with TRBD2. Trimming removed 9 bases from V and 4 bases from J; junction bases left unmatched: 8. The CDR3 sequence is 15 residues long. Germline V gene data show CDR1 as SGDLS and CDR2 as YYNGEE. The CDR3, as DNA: TGTGCCACGGTCGGGACTAGCGGGGATGCAGATACGCAGTATTTT. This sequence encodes CATVGTSGDADTQYF. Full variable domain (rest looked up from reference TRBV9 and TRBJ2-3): DSGVTQTPKHLITATGQRVTLRCSPRSGDLSVYWYQQSLDQGLQFLIQYYNGEERAKGNILERFSAQQFPDLHSELNLSSLELGDSALYFCATVGTSGDADTQYFGPGTRLTVL.

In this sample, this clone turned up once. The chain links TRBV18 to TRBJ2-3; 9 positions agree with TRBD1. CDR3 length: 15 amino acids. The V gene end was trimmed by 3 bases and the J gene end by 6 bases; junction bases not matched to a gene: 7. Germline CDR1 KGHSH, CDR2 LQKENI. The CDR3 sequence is CASSPQQGASDTQYF. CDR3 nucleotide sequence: TGTGCCAGCTCACCGCAACAGGGGGCCTCGGATACGCAGTATTTT.

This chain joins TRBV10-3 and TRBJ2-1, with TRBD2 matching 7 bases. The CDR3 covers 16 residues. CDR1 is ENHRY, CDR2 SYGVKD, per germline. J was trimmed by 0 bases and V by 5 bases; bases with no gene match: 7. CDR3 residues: CAISREVQSSYNEQFF. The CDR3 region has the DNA TGTGCCATCAGTCGGGAGGTACAGAGCTCCTACAATGAGCAGTTCTTC.

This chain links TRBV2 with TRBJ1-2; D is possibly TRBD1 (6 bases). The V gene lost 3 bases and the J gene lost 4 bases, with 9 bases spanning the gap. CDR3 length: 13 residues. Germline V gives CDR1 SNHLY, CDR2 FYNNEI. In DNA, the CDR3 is TGTGCCAGCAGTGAGAGACAGGTCTATGGCTACACCTTC. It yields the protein CASSERQVYGYTF.

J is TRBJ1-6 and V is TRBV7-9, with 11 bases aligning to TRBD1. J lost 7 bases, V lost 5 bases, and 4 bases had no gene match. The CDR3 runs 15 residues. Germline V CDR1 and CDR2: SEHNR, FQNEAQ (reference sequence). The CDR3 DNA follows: TGTGCCAGCAGCACTCGGACAGGGGGCAATTCACCCCTCCACTTT. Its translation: CASSTRTGGNSPLHF.

CDR3 DNA: TGTGCCAGCAGCTTACTAGCGAACACCGGGGAGCTGTTTTTT. Translation: CASSLLANTGELFF. The chain combines TRBV7-3 with TRBJ2-2, with D unresolved. Germline V gives CDR1 SGHTA, CDR2 FQGTGA. The V end lost 2 bases, the J end lost 0 bases, and 4 bases lay between the germline ends. CDR3 size: 14 residues. Complete variable domain (other parts from reference TRBV7-3 and TRBJ2-2): GAGVSQTPSNKVTEKGKYVELRCDPISGHTALYWYRQSLGQGPEFLIYFQGTGAADDSGLPNDRFFAVRPEGSVSTLKIQRTERGDSAVYLCASSLLANTGELFFGEGSRLTVL.

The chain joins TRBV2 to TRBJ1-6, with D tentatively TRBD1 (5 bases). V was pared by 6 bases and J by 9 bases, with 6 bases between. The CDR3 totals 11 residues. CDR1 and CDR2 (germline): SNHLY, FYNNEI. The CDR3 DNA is TGTGCCAGCAGGGGGGGTTCACCCCTCCACTTT. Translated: CASRGGSPLHF.

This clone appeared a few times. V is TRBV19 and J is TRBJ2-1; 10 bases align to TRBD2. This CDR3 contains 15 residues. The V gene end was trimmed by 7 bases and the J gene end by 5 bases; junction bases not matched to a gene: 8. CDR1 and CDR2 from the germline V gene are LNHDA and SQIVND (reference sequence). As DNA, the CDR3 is TGTGCCAGTACCCAACTAGCGGGGAACAACAATGAGCAGTTCTTC. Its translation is CASTQLAGNNNEQFF.

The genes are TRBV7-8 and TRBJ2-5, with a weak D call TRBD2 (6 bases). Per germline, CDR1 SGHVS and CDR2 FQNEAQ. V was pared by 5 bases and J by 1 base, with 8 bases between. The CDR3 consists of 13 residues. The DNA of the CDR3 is TGTGCCAGCAGCCGGGGACTCCAAGAGACCCAGTACTTC. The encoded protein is CASSRGLQETQYF.

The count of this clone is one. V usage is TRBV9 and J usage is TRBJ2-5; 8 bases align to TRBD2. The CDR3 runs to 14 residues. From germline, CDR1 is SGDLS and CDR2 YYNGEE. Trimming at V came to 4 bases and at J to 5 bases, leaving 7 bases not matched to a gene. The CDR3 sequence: CASSLPGTRETQYF. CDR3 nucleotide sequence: TGTGCCAGCAGCTTACCCGGGACTAGGGAGACCCAGTACTTC.

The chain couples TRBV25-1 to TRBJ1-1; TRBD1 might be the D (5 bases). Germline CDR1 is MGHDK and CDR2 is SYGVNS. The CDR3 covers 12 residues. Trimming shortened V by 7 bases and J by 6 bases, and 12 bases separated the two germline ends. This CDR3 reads CASTARGAEAFF. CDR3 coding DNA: TGTGCCAGCACCGCCCGGGGGGCTGAAGCTTTCTTT.

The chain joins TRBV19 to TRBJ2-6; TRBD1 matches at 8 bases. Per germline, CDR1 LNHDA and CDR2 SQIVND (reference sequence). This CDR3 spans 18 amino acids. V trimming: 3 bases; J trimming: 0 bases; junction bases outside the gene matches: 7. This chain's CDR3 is CASSILGQGNSGANVLTF. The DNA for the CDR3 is TGTGCCAGTAGTATCTTAGGACAGGGTAACTCTGGGGCCAACGTCCTGACTTTC. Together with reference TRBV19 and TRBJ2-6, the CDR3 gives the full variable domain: DGGITQSPKYLFRKEGQNVTLSCEQNLNHDAMYWYRQDPGQGLRLIYYSQIVNDFQKGDIAEGYSVSREKKESFPLTVTSAQKNPTAFYLCASSILGQGNSGANVLTFGAGSRLTVL.

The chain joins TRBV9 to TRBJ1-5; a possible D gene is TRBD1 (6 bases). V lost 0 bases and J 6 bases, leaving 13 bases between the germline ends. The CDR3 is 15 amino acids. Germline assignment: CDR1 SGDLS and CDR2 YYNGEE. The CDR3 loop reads CASSVDQGYGQPQHF. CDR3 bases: TGTGCCAGCAGCGTAGACCAGGGGTACGGTCAGCCCCAGCATTTT. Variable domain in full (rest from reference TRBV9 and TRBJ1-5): DSGVTQTPKHLITATGQRVTLRCSPRSGDLSVYWYQQSLDQGLQFLIQYYNGEERAKGNILERFSAQQFPDLHSELNLSSLELGDSALYFCASSVDQGYGQPQHFGDGTRLSIL.